This T cell receptor beta chain originates from a study of cytomegalovirus exposure and HLA in healthy donors. Study-wide background: Of the donors genotyped, several hundred in all, 75% to 85% fell in the Caucasian-associated ancestry cluster. Study-wide results and caveats: Later, TCR association rates were found to vary by HLA locus, highest for DRB1 and lowest for HLA-C. Sequences of the TCR beta chain were said to predict the HLA-A and HLA-B alleles of most subjects accurately. Associated with cytomegalovirus, according to the listing, were 150 to 200 TCR beta chains.

PCR was performed using 60 Vbeta and 13 Jbeta primers. The method was immunoSEQ multiplex PCR; TCRdb's version includes in-frame clones alone and lacks a portion of them. The data show around 53,000 clones, about three quarters seen once. On this clone itself: What it recognizes is unknown.

Trimming stripped 5 bases from V and 4 bases from J, with 14 bases between. Germline loops: CDR1 SGHAT, CDR2 FQNNGV. The CDR3 runs 14 residues. What was sequenced was PBMCs. The V gene is TRBV11-2, the J gene TRBJ1-1; the D is unclear. The receptor was derived from a man between 18 and 29 years old in good health and CMV-seronegative. CDR3: CASSENRGLTEAFF. The CDR3 coding sequence is TGTGCCAGCAGCGAAAATCGAGGGCTCACTGAAGCTTTCTTT.